This TCR beta chain was captured by sequencing in a study of T-cell reconstitution after alpha-beta-depleted transplantation in children. Study-wide findings and caveats: Newly produced T cells mostly accounted for T-cell counts and diversity one year post-transplant. Surviving recipient T cells and intrathymic progenitors accounted for some patients' high TCRbeta diversity at day 60. The origin of alpha-beta T cells about two months after transplant was reportedly several hundred expanded graft clones.

As it was prepared, the TCRbeta library received unique molecular identifiers. One entry per CDR3 protein, called by TCRdb with MiXCR from the PCR reads. The sample has roughly 790,000 distinct CDR3 sequences, roughly 15% seen once. This clonotype was observed once. Its target is unknown. The material sequenced was PBMCs, mostly from graft donor cells, taken 360 days after TCRalphabeta/CD19-depleted stem cell transplant. The clonotype comes from a male patient aged 10-17 years who had a stem cell transplant for acute lymphoblastic leukemia, so the T cells may come from the graft donor.

This CDR3 is CASSLKQGRWTSGDNEQFF. The CDR3 bases are TGCGCCAGCAGCTTGAAACAGGGTAGGTGGACTAGCGGAGACAATGAGCAGTTCTTC. The rearrangement uses TRBV5-1 and TRBJ2-1, with 10 bases that match TRBD2. J gave up 5 bases and V 1 base, and 15 bases lay outside the gene matches. Germline loops: CDR1 SGHRS, CDR2 YFSETQ. This CDR3 spans 19 amino acids.